This T cell receptor (beta chain) was identified during a study of T cell changes during pregnancy in multiple sclerosis (dated by TCRdb to about 2019). Regarding the research as a whole: The study examined how the T cell repertoire changed over the course of pregnancy in women with multiple sclerosis.

The receptor library was made with the immunoSEQ multiplex PCR assay. Entries here come from immuneACCESS through TCRdb and include only in-frame sequences with V and J called. Some clones fail to appear in such tables; in the studies checked, an unresolved V gene covers under half of the shortfall, and the cause of the remainder is unknown. In all, the sample holds roughly 84,000 clones, and 85% to 95% of those were seen once. The top ten clonotypes cover approximately 1.3% of the sample. As to this clone: The specificity of this receptor is unknown. Within one base of it there is no much larger clone, and no base qualities were kept.

Trimming leaves V shorter by 7 bases and J shorter by 4 bases, with the junction holding 6 bases beyond the gene matches. CDR1 and CDR2 are read off the germline V gene as SGHTA and FQGNSA. The CDR3 spans 14 residues, from the cysteine through the phenylalanine. The sequence is cut down to CDR3 DNA, 42 bases in frame from base 1. The chain joins TRBV7-2 to TRBJ2-1, with 8 bases in between that match TRBD2. The TCR was taken from a female donor in good health, enrolled as a control in a pregnancy study. This specimen was peripheral blood, taken in the third trimester of pregnancy. The CDR3 amino acid sequence is: CASTQREIYNEQFF. The nucleotides are TGTGCCAGCACTCAGCGGGAGATTTACAATGAGCAGTTCTTC.